This TCR beta chain originates from a study of OX40 agonist ivuxolimab in advanced cancers. Study information: Patients were infused with ivuxolimab every 2 weeks at 0.01 to 10 mg/kg. Among those enrolled, mean age was roughly 62 years (range roughly 20 to 79) and roughly 84% were male.

Findings and caveats of the study: Relative to CD4+ cells, CD8+ T cells on average had more expanded clones.

Notes on this clone: The antigen is not known.

Profiling relied on immunoSEQ multiplex PCR, and the TCRdb table lists in-frame clones only, not all of them. The sample lists under 45,000 clones; 65% to 80% were seen once. CDR1 SNHLY and CDR2 FYNNEI come from the germline V gene. V lost 4 bases and J lost 5, with 15 bases in between. The CDR3 is made up of 16 amino acids. The source was CD4+ or CD8+ T cells sorted from blood, collected in a trial of the OX40 agonist ivuxolimab. This chain connects TRBV2 to TRBJ1-6; TRBD1 might be the D (6 bases). The clonotype was recovered from an adult with an advanced solid tumor such as melanoma, head and neck, liver or kidney cancer. DNA of the CDR3: TGTGCCAGCAGTGCCGGAACGGGACAAAATAATTCACCCCTCCACTTT. Encoded protein: CASSAGTGQNNSPLHF.